The 14 T cell receptor beta chains below all came from one sample that was sequenced in a study of blood T cell repertoires in COVID-19. Produced via immunoSEQ multiplex PCR; TCRdb's table is partial and in-frame only. The table lists fewer than 110,000 clones, around 89% of them singletons. The sequencing input was peripheral blood. The receptor set was obtained from a man between 45 and 60 years old with active or convalescent COVID-19.

The genes are TRBV6-5 and TRBJ2-3, with 9 bases identical to TRBD1. The germline CDR1 and CDR2 sequences are MNHEY and SVGAGI. Germline trimming cut 6 bases from V and 4 bases from J; bases unmatched to any gene: 5. The CDR3 totals 14 residues. The CDR3 DNA is TGTGCCAGCAGAGCACAGGGGGCGGCAGATACGCAGTATTTT. This sequence encodes CASRAQGAADTQYF.

The chain employs TRBV29-1 and TRBJ2-3; perhaps TRBD2 as D (6 bases). The V and J ends lost 4 bases and 6 bases respectively, with 17 bases between them. Germline V gives CDR1 SQVTM, CDR2 ANQGSEA. The CDR3 runs to 14 residues. The CDR3 sequence: CSVGRTTDWDTQYF. The CDR3, as DNA: TGCAGCGTTGGTCGGACTACCGATTGGGATACGCAGTATTTT.

V is TRBV2 and J is TRBJ2-3, with TRBD2 matching over 9 bases. Germline-derived CDR1 and CDR2 are SNHLY and FYNNEI. V shed 6 bases, J shed 2 bases, and the junction held 3 bases outside the gene matches. The CDR3 is 14 amino acids. The CDR3 spells CASRQGLATDTQYF. Here the CDR3 DNA reads TGTGCCAGCAGACAGGGACTAGCCACAGATACGCAGTATTTT.

The rearrangement links TRBV18 to TRBJ2-2, with D perhaps matching TRBD1 (5 bases). Looked up from germline, CDR1 is KGHSH and CDR2 is LQKENI. Trimming removed 3 bases at V and 1 base at J, with 9 bases between. There are 15 residues in the CDR3. The CDR3 region is CASSPRTLNTGELFF. CDR3 bases: TGTGCCAGCTCACCCCGGACATTGAACACCGGGGAGCTGTTTTTT.

The chain carries TRBV28 and TRBJ1-1; 9 positions agree with TRBD1. The CDR3 has 15 residues. Germline V gene data show CDR1 as MDHEN and CDR2 as SYDVKM. Trimming removed 2 bases from V and 6 bases from J; junction bases left unmatched: 7. The CDR3 here is CASSLGGQGRAEAFF. CDR3 coding DNA: TGTGCCAGCAGTTTAGGGGGACAGGGAAGGGCTGAAGCTTTCTTT.

The gene calls are TRBV19 and TRBJ2-4; 9 bases fit TRBD1. The CDR3 consists of 15 residues. The junction had 1 base not matched to a gene; V was cut back by 3 bases and J by 1 base. CDR1 and CDR2 from the germline V gene are LNHDA and SQIVND (reference sequence). This CDR3 is CASSMDRGAKNIQYF. CDR3 sequence (DNA): TGTGCCAGTAGTATGGACAGGGGTGCCAAAAACATTCAGTACTTC.

This chain links TRBV6-2 or TRBV6-3 with TRBJ2-1; 12 bases match TRBD2. Losses at the gene ends were 6 bases for V and 8 bases for J; bases not matched to a gene: 11. Germline CDR1 is MNHEY and CDR2 is SVGEGT. The length of the CDR3 is 16 residues. CDR3 nucleotide sequence: TGTGCCAGCAGCCGTCCTCCTAGCGGGAGGGCGTATGAGCAGTTCTTC. Its translation is CASSRPPSGRAYEQFF.

This rearrangement joins TRBV28 to TRBJ1-6, with 8 bases that match TRBD1. This CDR3 is 14 amino acids long. The J segment lost 10 bases and the V segment lost 10 bases, leaving 12 bases of the junction unmatched. Germline-derived CDR1 and CDR2 are MDHEN and SYDVKM. The CDR3 loop is CATRTGISNSPLHF. The CDR3 DNA sequence: TGTGCCACCCGGACAGGGATTAGTAACTCACCCCTCCACTTT.

The CDR3 DNA sequence: TGTGCCAGCAGCCCCCTAGGGACTATCCCTGAAGCTTTCTTT. Its translation is CASSPLGTIPEAFF. The V and J genes are TRBV14 and TRBJ1-1, with D possibly being TRBD1 (5 bases). With 4 bases removed from V and 6 bases from J, the gap between germline ends came to 15 bases. This CDR3 region has 14 residues. CDR1 is SGHDN, CDR2 FVKESK, per germline.

The chain joins TRBV24-1 to TRBJ2-3; D remains ambiguous. V was pared by 0 bases and J by 0 bases, with 3 bases between. The CDR3 extends over 14 amino acids. The V gene's germline CDR1 is KGHDR and CDR2 SFDVKD. This chain's CDR3 is CATSDLGSTDTQYF. CDR3 coding DNA: TGTGCCACCAGTGATTTGGGCAGCACAGATACGCAGTATTTT.

The chain combines TRBV6-5 with TRBJ1-5; D may be TRBD1 (5 bases). The germline V and J ends were trimmed by 2 bases and 2 bases, with 13 bases remaining between them. This CDR3 comprises 16 residues. The V gene's germline CDR1 is MNHEY and CDR2 SVGAGI. CDR3 sequence reads: CASSYTGVERNQPQHF. As DNA, the CDR3 is TGTGCCAGCAGTTACACGGGGGTAGAGCGCAATCAGCCCCAGCATTTT.

This chain uses TRBV30 with TRBJ2-7, with D possibly matching TRBD1 (6 bases). CDR1 and CDR2 from the germline V gene are GTSNPN and SVGIG (reference sequence). V shed 3 bases and J shed 3 bases, with 12 bases lying between them. The CDR3 consists of 13 residues. CDR3 protein: CAWRKGQDYEQYF. CDR3 bases: TGTGCCTGGAGAAAGGGACAAGACTACGAGCAGTACTTC.

J is TRBJ1-5 and V is TRBV19; 7 bases map to TRBD1. The CDR3 has 16 amino acids. V shed 3 bases, J shed 1 base, and the junction held 6 bases outside the gene matches. From germline, CDR1 is LNHDA and CDR2 SQIVND (reference sequence). DNA of the CDR3: TGTGCCAGTAGTATGGGTAGGGGGCACAGCAATCAGCCCCAGCATTTT. Its translation is CASSMGRGHSNQPQHF.

Only a few counts were recorded for this clone. CDR3: CAISQDRGEVPQHF. The DNA for the CDR3 is TGTGCCATCAGTCAGGACAGGGGAGAGGTGCCCCAGCATTTT. This sequence joins TRBV10-3 and TRBJ1-5; TRBD1 matches at 9 bases. J gave up 9 bases and V 5 bases, and 8 bases lay outside the gene matches. CDR3 length: 14 amino acids. Germline assignment: CDR1 ENHRY and CDR2 SYGVKD.